The present entry profiles one TCR beta chain with its context. Trimming took off 5 bases at V and 3 bases at J, with 17 bases between the two ends. The germline gives CDR1 MNHEY, CDR2 SMNVEV (reference sequence). There are 16 residues in the CDR3. The record originates from a study of early stage breast cancer tumors. Repertoires were generated with immunoSEQ multiplex PCR, while TCRdb's copy carries only in-frame clones and drops some. The top ten hold about a tenth of the sample, which has around 31,000 clones, almost 75% seen once. The chain uses TRBV27 and TRBJ2-1; a possible D gene is TRBD2 (6 bases). The receptor comes from a person younger than 45 with breast cancer. The sequenced material came from breast tumor tissue. CDR3 residues: CASSPRLGPYYNEQFF. CDR3 coding DNA: TGTGCCAGCAGTCCCCGACTAGGCCCCTACTACAATGAGCAGTTCTTC.